The subject of this entry is one TCR beta chain. Original processing methods: Amplification of reference gene primers was used by the study to estimate nucleated cell counts. Sequencing was performed with immunoSEQ multiplex PCR; in TCRdb, only in-frame clones are kept and a portion is missing. V, J and clone size are those of that table, while D and trimming were read from the DNA. Here the sample spans 65,000 to 70,000 clones, 75% to 90% being singletons. The sample comes from a study of blood T cell repertoires in COVID-19. Study summary: The United States, Italy and Spain supplied acute and convalescent COVID-19 samples. T cells, B-cell-depleted T cells, or PBMCs provided the cDNA or gDNA that served as material.

V was clipped by 6 bases and J by 6 bases, with 14 bases between them. The CDR3 sequence is 13 residues long. In germline, CDR1 is SEHNR, CDR2 FQNEAQ (reference sequence). Recruited during active infection, patients (from Seattle) were subsequently followed longitudinally. The receptor was derived from a man between 35 and 55 years old with COVID-19, enrolled during active disease. The chain uses TRBV7-9 and TRBJ1-2; D gene ambiguous. The sample taken for sequencing was peripheral blood. The CDR3 sequence is CASRPEGDNGYTF. The CDR3 bases are TGTGCCAGCAGGCCTGAGGGAGACAATGGCTACACCTTC.